This T cell receptor beta chain originates from a study of vaccination and CD4 T cells after COVID-19. Across the study: Post-COVID specimens were obtained a median 101 days after diagnosis (range 35 to 161).

A single record per CDR3 protein comes from TCRdb applying MiXCR to the PCR reads. The data contain about 24,000 distinct CDR3 sequences, 51% of them seen just once; the ten biggest clones take up 0.8% to 1.2%. This CDR3 has 13 amino acids. V lost 5 bases, J lost 14 bases, and 20 bases lay in between. Germline-derived CDR1 and CDR2 are MDHEN and SYDVKM. The chain carries TRBV28 and TRBJ2-3; D possibly uses TRBD1 or TRBD2 (5 bases each). Here the sequenced sample was CD4+ T cells from blood, taken before SARS-CoV-2 vaccination. This sequence was found in a human donor who had recovered from COVID-19. This CDR3 is CASSPPRGPVGYF. DNA of the CDR3: TGTGCCAGCAGTCCCCCCCGGGGCCCAGTGGGGTATTTT. The whole variable domain, filled in from reference TRBV28 and TRBJ2-3, reads DVKVTQSSRYLVKRTGEKVFLECVQDMDHENMFWYRQDPGLGLRLIYFSYDVKMKEKGDIPEGYSVSREKKERFSLILESASTNQTSMYLCASSPPRGPVGYFGPGTRLTVL.